This T cell receptor beta chain is drawn from a study of T cell responses to AZD1222 COVID-19 vaccine. On this clone itself: At the DNA level, this CDR3 is encoded by other sequences in the same sample as well.

Sequencing used immunoSEQ multiplex PCR; TCRdb keeps in-frame clones, though not all of them. The sample has some 120,000 clones, around 85% seen once. The clonotype was recovered from an adult in good health. The sample consisted of peripheral blood, taken on day 0 of MenACWY control vaccination.

In nucleotides, the CDR3 is TGTGCCAGCAGCTTAGCGGGCCGCCAAGAGACCCAGTACTTC. As protein: CASSLAGRQETQYF. This chain joins TRBV7-2 and TRBJ2-5, with unresolved D. This CDR3 contains 14 residues. V lost 0 bases and J lost 1, with 6 bases in between. The germline CDR1 and CDR2 sequences are SGHTA and FQGNSA. The full variable domain, completed using reference TRBV7-2 and TRBJ2-5, is GAGVSQSPSNKVTEKGKDVELRCDPISGHTALYWYRQSLGQGLEFLIYFQGNSAPDKSGLPSDRFSAERTGGSVSTLTIQRTQQEDSAVYLCASSLAGRQETQYFGPGTRLLVL.